This entry concerns a single TCR beta chain. These data come from a study of blood T cell repertoires in COVID-19. Study-wide context: The samples span acute and convalescent COVID-19 from the United States, Italy and Spain.

Allocation to cohorts depended on clinical history reported by the participants. Using immunoSEQ multiplex PCR, the repertoire was profiled, and TCRdb retains in-frame clones only, with some absent. This sample has 200,000 to 250,000 clones, with roughly 80% found just once. V was trimmed by 11 bases and J by 7 bases, leaving 19 bases between them. Germline CDR1 KGHDR, CDR2 SFDVKD. This CDR3 spans 13 amino acids. The sequencing input was PBMCs or T cells enriched from blood (not recorded which). The TCR comes from a woman aged 40 to 50 with acute COVID-19. The rearrangement joins TRBV24-1 to TRBJ1-1, with a weak D call TRBD1 (6 bases). The CDR3 bases are TGTGCCATCAGAATACAAGGGGGTGATGAAGCTTTCTTT. It yields the protein CAIRIQGGDEAFF.